Given below is one T cell receptor (beta chain) in context. Its target is unknown. Per germline, CDR1 SGHNT and CDR2 YYREEE (reference sequence). This CDR3 region has 14 residues. Deletions cut 3 bases from V and 1 base from J, with 10 bases between. This entry is derived from a study of T cell repertoires in cytomegalovirus infection. Overall study context: An indication of both CMV infection and matching HLA type came from public TCR beta signatures. Study-wide findings and caveats: The response measured ex vivo was dominated by TCR beta clonotypes (HLA-C-restricted and CMV-specific). The study identified carriers of CMV plus the relevant HLA from cumulative public TCR beta family frequency.

TCRdb reprocessed the reads via MiXCR and lists one record per CDR3 protein. The data show a few hundred thousand distinct CDR3 sequences, over 20% seen once. The specimen sequenced was CD8+ T cells from PBMCs. The receptor's source is a human donor in good health (CMV status not recorded). Some clones in this sample may be carry-over from other donors' samples. This chain joins TRBV5-4 and TRBJ1-1; the D gene is possibly TRBD1 (6 bases). The CDR3 region is CASSYWTANTEAFF. The CDR3, as DNA: TGTGCCAGCAGCTACTGGACAGCGAACACTGAAGCTTTCTTT.